Listed below are T cell receptor beta chains from one sample, sequenced in a study of blood T cell repertoires in COVID-19. The data were produced by immunoSEQ multiplex PCR, yet TCRdb's version contains in-frame clones alone and is incomplete. Among a few hundred thousand clones listed, around 88% were seen once. The specimen was peripheral blood. The receptors were gathered from a woman aged 50 to 60 with acute or convalescent COVID-19. The CDR3 runs from the conserved cysteine through the conserved F or W. The D gene is left open where the match is weak. Clone size is not always given. Where it is, it says once, few, many or a class for expanded clones.

len,d_gene,j_gene,abundance,v_gene,CDR3nt,CDR3aa
16,TRBD1,TRBJ1-5,NA,TRBV19,TGTGCCAGTAGTCCTGGGGGGACAGGGGTTTTTCAGCCCCAGCATTTT,CASSPGGTGVFQPQHF
15,TRBD2,TRBJ2-5,NA,TRBV7-9,TGTGCCAGCAGCCCGCGGGGGGGCCGGGAAGAGACCCAGTACTTC,CASSPRGGREETQYF
17,NA,TRBJ2-1,NA,TRBV5-1,TGCGCCAGCACCTCAGCCCCCTCTGGCGGGACCTACAATGAGCAGTTCTTC,CASTSAPSGGTYNEQFF
11,NA,TRBJ2-1,NA,TRBV23-1,TGCGCCAGCAGTCACGGCAATGAGCAGTTCTTC,CASSHGNEQFF
12,NA,TRBJ1-2,NA,TRBV28,TGTGCCAGCAGTTTACGAGACTATGGCTACACCTTC,CASSLRDYGYTF
20,TRBD2,TRBJ2-3,NA,TRBV27,TGTGCCAGCAGTTTCTCAGGGTTTTGGCGGGAGATTTTTAGCACAGATACGCAGTATTTT,CASSFSGFWREIFSTDTQYF
13,TRBD1,TRBJ1-2,NA,TRBV30,TGTGCCTGGAGTCGGACAGGGGGATATGGCTACACCTTC,CAWSRTGGYGYTF
17,TRBD2,TRBJ2-1,NA,TRBV20-1,TGCAGTGCTAGTTGGAAACTAGCGGGAGGGTCTTACAATGAGCAGTTCTTC,CSASWKLAGGSYNEQFF
16,TRBD2,TRBJ2-5,NA,TRBV28,TGTGCCAGCAGTGCACATAGCGGGAACTTTGGAGAGACCCAGTACTTC,CASSAHSGNFGETQYF
13,TRBD1,TRBJ2-3,NA,TRBV5-6,TGTGCCAGCAGCTTGACAGGGGCGGATACGCAGTATTTT,CASSLTGADTQYF
15,NA,TRBJ2-1,NA,TRBV9,TGTGCCAGCAGCGTCATGGCGGGCCCCTACAATGAGCAGTTCTTC,CASSVMAGPYNEQFF
16,TRBD1,TRBJ1-1,NA,TRBV28,TGTGCCAGCAGTACACTTAGACAGGGGAGGAACACTGAAGCTTTCTTT,CASSTLRQGRNTEAFF
16,NA,TRBJ1-2,NA,TRBV28,TGTGCCAGCATCCAATACGCGGCATCCGCTAACTATGGCTACACCTTC,CASIQYAASANYGYTF
16,NA,TRBJ2-5,NA,TRBV9,TGTGCCAGCAGCAGTAGTAGAGGGGGAGGGAGCGAGACCCAGTACTTC,CASSSSRGGGSETQYF
15,TRBD1,TRBJ2-1,NA,TRBV18,TGTGCCAGCTCACCGGGACAGGGTTCCTACAATGAGCAGTTCTTC,CASSPGQGSYNEQFF
15,NA,TRBJ2-1,NA,TRBV24-1,TGTGCCACCAGTGGGGCCAGGGACTCCTACAATGAGCAGTTCTTC,CATSGARDSYNEQFF
14,TRBD1,TRBJ1-2,NA,TRBV6-5,TGTGCCAGCAGTTACAGGGGGCAAGTGGAGGGCTACACCTTC,CASSYRGQVEGYTF
13,NA,TRBJ2-7,NA,TRBV28,TGTGCCAGTGGAGGGGCCGGTAGCTACGAGCAGTACTTC,CASGGAGSYEQYF
14,TRBD1,TRBJ1-1,NA,TRBV7-9,TGTGCCAGCAGCGTAAGACAGGGGAACACTGAAGCTTTCTTT,CASSVRQGNTEAFF
16,TRBD2,TRBJ2-2,NA,TRBV20-1,TGCAGTGCTAGTTGGCTCCCGGGAGGCAGGGCCGGGGAGCTGTTTTTT,CSASWLPGGRAGELFF
16,TRBD1,TRBJ1-6,NA,TRBV5-1,TGCGCCAGCAGCCCGGGACAGGGGGCTTATAATTCACCCCTCCACTTT,CASSPGQGAYNSPLHF
13,NA,TRBJ1-4,few,TRBV19,TGTGCCAGTAGTATCAAGGGAGGCGAAAAACTGTTTTTT,CASSIKGGEKLFF
14,TRBD1,TRBJ1-5,NA,TRBV5-1,TGCGCCAGCAGCCCTACAGGGGTGGATCAGCCCCAGCATTTT,CASSPTGVDQPQHF
16,TRBD2,TRBJ2-7,NA,TRBV6-2/TRBV6-3,TGTGCCAGCAGTTCCCCGACTAGCCCGTTAAACTACGAGCAGTACTTC,CASSSPTSPLNYEQYF
16,NA,TRBJ2-1,NA,TRBV3-1/TRBV3-2,TGTGCCAGCAGCCAAGATTTGCTAGTTCCAAACAATGAGCAGTTCTTC,CASSQDLLVPNNEQFF
12,NA,TRBJ1-5,NA,TRBV28,TGTGCCAGCAGTTTACTGTATCAGCCCCAGCATTTT,CASSLLYQPQHF
15,TRBD2,TRBJ2-7,NA,TRBV5-1,TGCGCCAGCAGCTTGGGACTAGCGGGTTACTACGAGCAGTACTTC,CASSLGLAGYYEQYF
14,TRBD1,TRBJ2-7,NA,TRBV7-2,TGTGCCAGCAGCTTAGTAGGGACAGGGATCGGGCAGTACTTC,CASSLVGTGIGQYF
15,TRBD1,TRBJ1-5,NA,TRBV24-1,TGTGCCACCAGTGACCCTACAGGGGGCGGTCAGCCCCAGCATTTT,CATSDPTGGGQPQHF
14,TRBD1,TRBJ1-1,NA,TRBV11-1,TGTGCCAGCAGCTTAGGGGACAGTTACACTGAAGCTTTCTTT,CASSLGDSYTEAFF
14,TRBD1,TRBJ2-7,NA,TRBV27,TGTGCCAGCAGTCTCGGACAGGCTACCTACGAGCAGTACTTC,CASSLGQATYEQYF
15,TRBD1,TRBJ2-7,NA,TRBV5-1,TGCGCCAGCAGCCGATTGGGACAGGCATCCTACGAGCAGTACTTC,CASSRLGQASYEQYF